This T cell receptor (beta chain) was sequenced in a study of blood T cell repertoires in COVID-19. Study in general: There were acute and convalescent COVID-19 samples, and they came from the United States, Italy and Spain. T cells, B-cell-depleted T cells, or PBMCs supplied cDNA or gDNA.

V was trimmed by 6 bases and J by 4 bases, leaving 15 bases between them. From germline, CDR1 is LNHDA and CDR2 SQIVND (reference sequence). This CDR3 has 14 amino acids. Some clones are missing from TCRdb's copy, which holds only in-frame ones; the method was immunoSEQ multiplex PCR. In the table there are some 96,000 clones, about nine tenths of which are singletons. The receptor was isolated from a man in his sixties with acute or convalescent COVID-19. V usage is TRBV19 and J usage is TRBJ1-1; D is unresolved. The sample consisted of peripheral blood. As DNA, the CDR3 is TGTGCCAGTAGCCACAGAGTGGCCGGCACTGAAGCTTTCTTT. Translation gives CASSHRVAGTEAFF.